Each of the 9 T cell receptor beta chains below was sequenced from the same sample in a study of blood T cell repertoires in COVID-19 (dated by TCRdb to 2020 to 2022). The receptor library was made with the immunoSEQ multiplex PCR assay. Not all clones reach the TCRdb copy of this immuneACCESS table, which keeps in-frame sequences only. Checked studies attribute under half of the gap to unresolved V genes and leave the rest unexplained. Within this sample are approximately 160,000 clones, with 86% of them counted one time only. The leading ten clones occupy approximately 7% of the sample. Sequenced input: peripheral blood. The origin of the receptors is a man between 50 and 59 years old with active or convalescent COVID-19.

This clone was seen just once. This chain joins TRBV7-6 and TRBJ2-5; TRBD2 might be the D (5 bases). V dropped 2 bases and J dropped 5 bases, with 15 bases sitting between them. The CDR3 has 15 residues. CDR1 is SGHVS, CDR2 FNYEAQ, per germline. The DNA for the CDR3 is TGTGCCAGCAGCTTACCAGGACTCCATGGGGAGACCCAGTACTTC. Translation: CASSLPGLHGETQYF.

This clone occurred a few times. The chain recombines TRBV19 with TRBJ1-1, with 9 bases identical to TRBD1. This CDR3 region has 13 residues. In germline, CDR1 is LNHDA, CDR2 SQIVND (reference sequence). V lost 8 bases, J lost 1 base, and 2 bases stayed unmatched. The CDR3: CASGDRANTEAFF. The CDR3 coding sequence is TGTGCCAGTGGGGACAGGGCGAACACTGAAGCTTTCTTT.

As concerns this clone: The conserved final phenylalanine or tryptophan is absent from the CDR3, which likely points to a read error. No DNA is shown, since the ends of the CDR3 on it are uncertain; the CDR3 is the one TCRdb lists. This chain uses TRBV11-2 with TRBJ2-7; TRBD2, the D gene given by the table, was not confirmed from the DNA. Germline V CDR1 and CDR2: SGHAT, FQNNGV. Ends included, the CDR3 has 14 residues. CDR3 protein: CASSLGAQLAGGRL.

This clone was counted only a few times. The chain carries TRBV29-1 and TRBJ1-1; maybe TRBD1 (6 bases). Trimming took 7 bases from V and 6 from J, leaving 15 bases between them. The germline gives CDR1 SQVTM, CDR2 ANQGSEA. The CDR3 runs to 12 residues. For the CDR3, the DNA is TGCAGCGCCGGGACACAGTATTCTGAAGCTTTCTTT. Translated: CSAGTQYSEAFF.

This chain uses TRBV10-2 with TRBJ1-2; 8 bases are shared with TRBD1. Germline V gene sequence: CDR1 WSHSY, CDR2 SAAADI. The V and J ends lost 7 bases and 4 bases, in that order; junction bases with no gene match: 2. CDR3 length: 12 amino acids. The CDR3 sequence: CASNQGAYGYTF. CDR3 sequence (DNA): TGCGCCAGCAATCAGGGGGCCTATGGCTACACCTTC.

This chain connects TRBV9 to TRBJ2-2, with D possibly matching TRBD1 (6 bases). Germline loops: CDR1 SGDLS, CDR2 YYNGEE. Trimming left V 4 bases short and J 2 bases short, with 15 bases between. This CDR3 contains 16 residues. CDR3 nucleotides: TGTGCCAGCAGCCTTTACGGACAGAAAAACACCGGGGAGCTGTTTTTT. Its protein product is CASSLYGQKNTGELFF.

The CDR3 DNA sequence: TGTGCCAGCATCCTACTAGCGTTCCGAGGGGGCACCGGGGAGCTGTTTTTT. Translated: CASILLAFRGGTGELFF. V is TRBV3-1 (or the pseudogene TRBV3-2) and J is TRBJ2-2; TRBD2 might be the D (7 bases). Germline V lookup: CDR1 LGHDT, CDR2 YNNKEL (reference sequence). The CDR3 covers 17 residues. Trimming shortened V by 7 bases and J by 4 bases, and 22 bases separated the two germline ends.

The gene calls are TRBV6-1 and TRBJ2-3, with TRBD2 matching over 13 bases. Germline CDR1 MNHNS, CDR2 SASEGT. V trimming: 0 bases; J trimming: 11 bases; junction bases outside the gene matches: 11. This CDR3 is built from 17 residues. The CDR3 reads CASSEAPGLAGLREQYF. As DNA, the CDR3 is TGTGCCAGCAGTGAAGCCCCGGGACTAGCGGGACTAAGAGAGCAGTATTTT.

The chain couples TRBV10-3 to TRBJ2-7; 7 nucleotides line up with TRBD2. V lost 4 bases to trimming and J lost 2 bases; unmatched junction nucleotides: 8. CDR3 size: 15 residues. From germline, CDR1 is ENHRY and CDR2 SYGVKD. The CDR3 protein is CAISGTSWSAYEQYF. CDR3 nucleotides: TGTGCCATCAGTGGGACTAGTTGGTCTGCCTACGAGCAGTACTTC.